What follows is one TCR beta chain and its context. Its specificity is unknown. The data stem from a study of T cell repertoires in ileal Crohn's disease. Overall study findings and caveats: Compared with CD4 T cells, sorted CD8 cells carried more expanded clones.

The time point: neoterminal ileum biopsy at postoperative endoscopy, about 6 months after surgery. Profiling relied on immunoSEQ multiplex PCR, and the TCRdb table lists in-frame clones only, not all of them. The sample has some 60,000 clones, roughly nine tenths seen once. There are 15 residues in the CDR3. V gave up 6 bases and J gave up 1 base; unmatched junction bases: 5. Germline loops: CDR1 MNHEY, CDR2 SMNVEV (reference sequence). This clonotype was sampled from an adult with Crohn's disease. The specimen sequenced was ileal tissue. The chain links TRBV27 to TRBJ1-5; 8 nucleotides match TRBD1. The CDR3 DNA reads TGTGCCAGCAGGCAGGGGGCTGCGAGCAATCAGCCCCAGCATTTT. Translated: CASRQGAASNQPQHF.